This is a list of T cell receptor beta chains from one sample in a study of blood T cells in healthy people across ages. TCRdb fed the 5' RACE reads into MiXCR, producing one record per CDR3 protein. The sample holds 550,000 to 800,000 distinct CDR3 sequences; under 25% are singletons and the top ten take roughly 3.7%. The sample comprised blood. The receptor set was obtained from a man aged 70-80 years in good health. Each CDR3 is given with its conserved first and last residue. A D gene is named only where the DNA matches it firmly. Some rows have no size entry. The others give once, few or many, or a class for an expanded clone.

V gene	D gene	J gene	clone size	CDR3 DNA	CDR3 protein
TRBV12-3/TRBV12-4	TRBD1	TRBJ1-4	many	TGTGCCAGCAGTTTAAACAGGGGGCATCCTGAAAAACTGTTTTTT	CASSLNRGHPEKLFF
TRBV29-1	-	TRBJ2-5	-	TGCAGCGTAAACGGACCTAGGGGAGAGACCCAGTACTTC	CSVNGPRGETQYF
TRBV2	TRBD2	TRBJ2-4	many	TGTGCCAGCAGTGAGACTAGCAAGAACATTCAGTACTTC	CASSETSKNIQYF
TRBV12-3/TRBV12-4	-	TRBJ1-1	-	TGTGCCAGCAGTTTGGACGCAGCTATAATGAACACTGAAGCTTTCTTT	CASSLDAAIMNTEAFF
TRBV5-4	TRBD1	TRBJ2-3	-	TGTGCCAGCAGCTCGGACCGGGACAGGGGTCCAGATACGCAGTATTTT	CASSSDRDRGPDTQYF
TRBV20-1	-	TRBJ2-7	-	TGCAGTGCTAGAGGCGGGCCAGGCGAGCAGTACTTC	CSARGGPGEQYF
TRBV10-3	-	TRBJ1-5	many	TGTGCCATCAGTGAGGGGAGCAATCAGCCCCAGCATTTT	CAISEGSNQPQHF
TRBV25-1	TRBD2	TRBJ2-1	few	TGTGCCAGCAGTGGGACTAGCAGCCACAATGAGCAGTTCTTC	CASSGTSSHNEQFF
TRBV9	TRBD2	TRBJ2-3	few	TGTGCCAGCAGGGGACTAGCGGGAGGACCCACAGATACGCAGTATTTT	CASRGLAGGPTDTQYF
TRBV3-1	-	TRBJ2-7	-	TGTGCCAGCAGCCAAGATGGCGAGAGCGAGCAGTACTTC	CASSQDGESEQYF
TRBV15	-	TRBJ1-5	-	TGTGCCACCAGCAGAGATGTCGACGGGGCCACCGGGCCCCAGCATTTT	CATSRDVDGATGPQHF
TRBV19	-	TRBJ2-7	-	TGTGCCAGTAGTATAGACCATAGCGGAGCCTACGAGCAGTACTTC	CASSIDHSGAYEQYF
TRBV7-2	-	TRBJ2-5	many	TGTGCCAGCAGCCAGATGGATGGGACCCAGTACTTC	CASSQMDGTQYF
TRBV12-3/TRBV12-4	-	TRBJ1-1	few	TGTGCCAGCAGTTTCAAGGTGAACACTGAAGCTTTCTTT	CASSFKVNTEAFF
TRBV20-1	TRBD1	TRBJ2-6	few	TGCAGTGCTAGAGAAGGGACAGGGGGGTCTGGGGCCAACGTCCTGACTTTC	CSAREGTGGSGANVLTF
TRBV20-1	-	TRBJ2-3	-	TGCAGTGCTAGAGATAGTCTCCGCACAGATACGCAGTATTTT	CSARDSLRTDTQYF
TRBV6-2/TRBV6-3	-	TRBJ2-3	-	TGTGCCAGCAGGCGAGTTCTAGCCCAGGGGGATACGCAGTATTTT	CASRRVLAQGDTQYF
TRBV20-1	TRBD2	TRBJ2-7	few	TGCAGTGCTGGAGGACTAGCGGGAGTTGGGTACGAGCAGTACTTC	CSAGGLAGVGYEQYF
TRBV28	-	TRBJ1-1	-	TGTGCCAGCAGTTTAGTTTACGGGGCCAACACTGAAGCTTTCTTT	CASSLVYGANTEAFF
TRBV19	TRBD2	TRBJ2-4	-	TGTGCCAGTAGTCCATTTACTAGCGGAGGCATTCAGTACTTC	CASSPFTSGGIQYF
TRBV3-1	TRBD1	TRBJ1-2	-	TGTGCCAGCAGCCAAGCGGACAGGGGCTACACCTTC	CASSQADRGYTF
TRBV5-4	-	TRBJ2-3	-	TGTGCCAGCAGCTTGGCCAATGGCGGAGGCACAGATACGCAGTATTTT	CASSLANGGGTDTQYF
TRBV20-1	-	TRBJ1-1	-	TGCAGTGCTAGAGCCCCGAAAATAACTGAAGCTTTCTTT	CSARAPKITEAFF
TRBV7-3	TRBD1	TRBJ2-2	-	TGTGCCGGCAGTCCAGGACAGGGAGACACCGGGGAGCTGTTTTTT	CAGSPGQGDTGELFF
TRBV5-4	TRBD1	TRBJ2-7	-	TGTGCCAGCAGTCCGGGACAGGAGACCTACGAGCAGTACTTC	CASSPGQETYEQYF
TRBV11-2	-	TRBJ2-1	-	TGTGCCAGCAGCTTAGACCTTTCGGTGGGAGGCCACAATGAGCAGTTCTTC	CASSLDLSVGGHNEQFF
TRBV28	-	TRBJ2-5	many	TGTGCCAGCAGGGTTCAAGAGACCCAGTACTTC	CASRVQETQYF
TRBV20-1	TRBD2	TRBJ2-5	-	TGCAGTGCTAGCGGAGGACCGGGGACTATCCAAGAGACCCAGTACTTC	CSASGGPGTIQETQYF
TRBV7-2	TRBD2	TRBJ2-3	many	TGTGCCAGCAGCTTAGCATCGTCTAGCGGGAGGAATACGCAGTATTTT	CASSLASSSGRNTQYF
TRBV6-2/TRBV6-3	TRBD1	TRBJ1-2	many	TGTGCCAGCAGTTTGGACAGGGGTGGCTATGGCTACACCTTC	CASSLDRGGYGYTF
TRBV3-1	TRBD1	TRBJ1-2	-	TGTGCCAGCAGCCAAGAGGGCGGGAGGGGGCGTAGCTACACCTTC	CASSQEGGRGRSYTF
TRBV3-1	-	TRBJ2-7	few	TGTGCCAGCAGCCAAGGGACGGGCGGGGTTGAGTTC	CASSQGTGGVEF
TRBV28	-	TRBJ2-3	few	TGTGCCAGCAGTTTCCGGAAGAGTCTTTTAACAGATACGCAGTATTTT	CASSFRKSLLTDTQYF
TRBV11-2	TRBD2	TRBJ2-7	few	TGTGCCAGCAGCTTAGTACGGGAGGAGTTCTTC	CASSLVREEFF
TRBV7-9	-	TRBJ1-4	-	TGTGCCAGCAGCTTACGGGGAGGAGCGGAAAAACTGTTTTTT	CASSLRGGAEKLFF
TRBV29-1	TRBD2	TRBJ2-1	-	TGCAGCGGCCGACTAGCCCTTATGAATGAGCAGTTCTTC	CSGRLALMNEQFF
TRBV28	-	TRBJ2-7	-	TGTGCCAGCAGAGAAGAGACAGCCAGCTACGAGCAGTACTTC	CASREETASYEQYF
TRBV7-9	-	TRBJ1-4	few	TGTGCCAGCAGCTTAACCGAAAGGACTGACAAACTGTTTTTT	CASSLTERTDKLFF
TRBV5-5	TRBD1	TRBJ1-6	many	TGTGCCAGCAGCGGATCTCCGGGACAGGGTGTTTCACCCCTCCACTTT	CASSGSPGQGVSPLHF
TRBV2	-	TRBJ2-3	-	TGTGCCAGCAGTGTGGAAGGGGCGCGGTCCGATACGCAGTATTTT	CASSVEGARSDTQYF